The 18 T cell receptor beta chains below all came from one sample that was sequenced in a study of blood T cell repertoires in COVID-19. Repertoires were generated with immunoSEQ multiplex PCR, while TCRdb's copy carries only in-frame clones and drops some. The sample lists 65,000 or so clones, roughly two thirds occurring once. Material for sequencing was PBMCs or T cells enriched from blood (not recorded which). All receptors come from a woman aged 55-69 years who had been exposed to COVID-19.

The V call is TRBV2, the J call TRBJ1-4, with D maybe TRBD1 (5 bases). Germline values: CDR1 SNHLY, CDR2 FYNNEI. V lost 7 bases and J lost 8, with 17 bases in between. The CDR3 loop spans 14 amino acids. CDR3: CASKETGRGEKLFF. Here the CDR3 DNA reads TGTGCCAGCAAAGAGACTGGACGGGGGGAAAAACTGTTTTTT. The complete variable domain, with remaining parts taken from reference TRBV2 and TRBJ1-4, reads EPEVTQTPSHQVTQMGQEVILRCVPISNHLYFYWYRQILGQKVEFLVSFYNNEISEKSEIFDDQFSVERPDGSNFTLKIRSTKLEDSAMYFCASKETGRGEKLFFGSGTQLSVL.

The chain recombines TRBV11-2 with TRBJ2-7, with D perhaps TRBD1 (5 bases). The CDR3 covers 15 residues. Deletions cut 5 bases from V and 1 base from J, with 15 bases between. Germline CDR1 reads SGHAT; CDR2 reads FQNNGV. The CDR3 sequence is CASSRRETASYEQYF. The DNA for the CDR3 is TGTGCCAGCAGCCGCAGGGAAACGGCATCCTACGAGCAGTACTTC.

The CDR3 here is CASSQLAEGTYEQYF. In DNA form, the CDR3 reads TGCGCCAGCAGCCAACTAGCGGAGGGGACCTACGAGCAGTACTTC. V is TRBV4-1 and J is TRBJ2-7; 7 nucleotides line up with TRBD2. Germline CDR1 reads MGHRA; CDR2 reads YSYEKL. J was trimmed by 2 bases and V by 2 bases; bases with no gene match: 6. There are 15 residues in the CDR3.

The rearrangement joins TRBV3-1 (or the pseudogene TRBV3-2) to TRBJ2-1, with D possibly matching TRBD2 (5 bases). In germline, CDR1 is LGHDT, CDR2 YNNKEL (reference sequence). The V end was cut by 0 bases, the J end by 14 bases, with 14 bases between. There are 13 residues in the CDR3. CDR3 region: CASSQDRMGVEFF. CDR3 in DNA: TGTGCCAGCAGCCAAGATAGGATGGGAGTCGAGTTCTTC.

The chain recombines TRBV27 with TRBJ2-1, with D possibly being TRBD1 or TRBD2 (9 bases each). Trimming removed 2 bases at V and 3 bases at J, with 26 bases between. The CDR3 consists of 20 residues. Germline V gene lookup returns CDR1 MNHEY and CDR2 SMNVEV (reference sequence). The CDR3 is CASSLVWGTGRTSVYNEQFF. The CDR3 DNA sequence: TGTGCCAGCAGTTTAGTCTGGGGGACAGGGAGGACTAGCGTCTACAATGAGCAGTTCTTC.

This clone came up once. This sequence joins TRBV5-1 and TRBJ2-5, with D tentatively TRBD1 (6 bases). CDR3 size: 15 residues. V gave up 4 bases and J gave up 7 bases, with 20 bases separating them. Germline V gene lookup returns CDR1 SGHRS and CDR2 YFSETQ. CDR3 bases: TGCGCCAGCAGCGATACTGGACAGCCGGCGGGGACCCAGTACTTC. Amino acid sequence: CASSDTGQPAGTQYF.

This rearrangement joins TRBV30 to TRBJ2-3; a possible D gene is TRBD2 (6 bases). The germline V and J ends were trimmed by 3 bases and 5 bases, with 12 bases remaining between them. Per the germline V gene, CDR1 is GTSNPN and CDR2 is SVGIG (reference sequence). CDR3 length: 13 amino acids. This chain's CDR3 is CAWRPPGGDTQYF. The CDR3 nucleotides read TGTGCCTGGAGGCCTCCCGGGGGAGATACGCAGTATTTT.

The chain recombines TRBV4-3 with TRBJ1-1; TRBD1 matches at 9 bases. This CDR3 has 13 residues. CDR1 and CDR2 from the germline V gene are LGHNA and YSLEER. V lost 8 bases to trimming and J lost 6 bases; unmatched junction nucleotides: 7. CDR3 region: CASQVQGAAEAFF. In DNA form, the CDR3 reads TGCGCCAGCCAGGTACAGGGGGCCGCTGAAGCTTTCTTT.

The chain employs TRBV5-1 and TRBJ2-1; D is perhaps TRBD2 (6 bases). Per germline, CDR1 SGHRS and CDR2 YFSETQ. Trimming left V 4 bases short and J 0 bases short, with 14 bases between. The CDR3 length is 16 residues. The CDR3 DNA follows: TGCGCCAGCAGCGCCGCGGTCGGGAGCTCCTACAATGAGCAGTTCTTC. It is translated as CASSAAVGSSYNEQFF.

The V gene is TRBV4-1, the J gene TRBJ1-5, with no clear D. Trimming removed 0 bases from V and 7 bases from J, with 16 bases in between. The germline V gene has CDR1 MGHRA and CDR2 YSYEKL. This CDR3 contains 16 residues. The DNA for the CDR3 is TGCGCCAGCAGCCAAGAGGGGAGTCGGGGAGGACAGCCCCAGCATTTT. Amino acid sequence: CASSQEGSRGGQPQHF.

DNA of the CDR3: TGTGCCAGCAGTGAAAGTATGAGGTATGGCTACACCTTC. As protein: CASSESMRYGYTF. The chain uses TRBV6-1 and TRBJ1-2, with no clear D. V was pared by 2 bases and J by 5 bases, with 9 bases between. The CDR3 spans 13 residues. The V gene's germline CDR1 is MNHNS and CDR2 SASEGT.

V is TRBV19 and J is TRBJ1-2; D ambiguous. Germline V gene data show CDR1 as LNHDA and CDR2 as SQIVND (reference sequence). This CDR3 is built from 15 residues. The germline V and J ends were trimmed by 3 bases and 2 bases, with 13 bases remaining between them. The CDR3 DNA is TGTGCCAGTAGTATGGCCCCAGGTGGAAACTATGGCTACACCTTC. Translating it yields CASSMAPGGNYGYTF.

The chain links TRBV7-8 to TRBJ2-7; 12 bases agree with TRBD2. The germline gives CDR1 SGHVS, CDR2 FQNEAQ. The CDR3 runs to 16 residues. V dropped 5 bases and J dropped 4; count of bases not matched to a gene: 9. The CDR3 here is CASSGGTGTSGYEQYF. In DNA form, the CDR3 reads TGTGCCAGCAGCGGGGGGACCGGGACTAGCGGGTACGAGCAGTACTTC. The full variable domain, in which reference TRBV7-8 and TRBJ2-7 provide the parts outside the CDR3, is GAGVSQSPRYKVAKRGQDVALRCDPISGHVSLFWYQQALGQGPEFLTYFQNEAQLDKSGLPSDRFFAERPEGSVSTLKIQRTQQEDSAVYLCASSGGTGTSGYEQYFGPGTRLTVT.

The chain uses TRBV12-3 or TRBV12-4 and TRBJ2-5; D is perhaps TRBD2 (5 bases). The CDR3 totals 13 residues. With 6 bases removed from V and 2 bases from J, the gap between germline ends came to 10 bases. CDR3 amino acids: CASSGELQETQYF. In nucleotides, the CDR3 is TGTGCCAGCAGCGGGGAGTTGCAAGAGACCCAGTACTTC.

The V call is TRBV5-4, the J call TRBJ1-3; tentative D call: TRBD1 (5 bases). The CDR3 contains 16 residues. Per germline, CDR1 SGHNT and CDR2 YYREEE (reference sequence). Trimming removed 4 bases from V and 3 bases from J, with 17 bases in between. As DNA, the CDR3 is TGTGCCAGCAGCCCGTCTTCGGGGGGTCGTGGAAACACCATATATTTT. It yields the protein CASSPSSGGRGNTIYF.

In this sample, this clone turned up a few times. The chain couples TRBV11-3 to TRBJ2-2; 12 bases match TRBD2. Per the germline V gene, CDR1 is SGHNT and CDR2 is YENEEA. This CDR3 comprises 15 residues. V trimming: 6 bases; J trimming: 6 bases; junction bases outside the gene matches: 5. This CDR3 reads CASRASSGGAGELFF. CDR3 DNA sequence: TGTGCCAGCAGGGCATCTAGCGGGGGGGCCGGGGAGCTGTTTTTT.

The chain joins TRBV11-3 to TRBJ2-1, with 7 nucleotides matching TRBD2. The CDR3 is 15 amino acids. V dropped 3 bases and J dropped 0; count of bases not matched to a gene: 2. The germline V gene encodes CDR1 SGHNT and CDR2 YENEEA. The CDR3 DNA sequence: TGTGCCAGCAGCTTCAGGACTAGCTCCTACAATGAGCAGTTCTTC. It translates to CASSFRTSSYNEQFF.

The genes are TRBV29-1 and TRBJ2-3; D is undetermined. V was trimmed by 1 base and J by 0 bases, leaving 11 bases between them. The CDR3 has 15 residues. CDR1 is SQVTM and CDR2 is ANQGSEA in the germline V gene. The CDR3, as DNA: TGCAGCGTTGAAGGTGTGGCCGAAAGCACAGATACGCAGTATTTT. This codes for CSVEGVAESTDTQYF.